The next 13 T cell receptor beta chains were all read from a single sample in a study of T cell repertoires in cytomegalovirus infection. Their antigens are not known. TCRdb fed the reads into MiXCR, producing one record per CDR3 protein. The table has about 24,000 distinct CDR3 sequences, 20% to 25% seen once. This specimen consisted of CD8+ T cells from cultured PBMCs, obtained from culture after CMV antigen stimulation. The receptor set was obtained from a human donor in good health (CMV status not recorded). Some clones in this sample may be carry-over from other donors' samples.

V usage is TRBV27 and J usage is TRBJ2-3, with TRBD2 matching 11 bases. V shed 4 bases and J 4 bases; nucleotides not matched to a gene: 16. Germline CDR1 is MNHEY and CDR2 is SMNVEV (reference sequence). This CDR3 has 19 residues. CDR3 sequence (DNA): TGTGCCAGCAGTTCACGATCCGCACTAGCGGGGGTCGTCGCAGATACGCAGTATTTT. Its translation: CASSSRSALAGVVADTQYF.

This clonotype was observed a handful of times. The V and J genes are TRBV18 and TRBJ2-2; D is uncertain. Per the germline V gene, CDR1 is KGHSH and CDR2 is LQKENI. The CDR3 has 13 amino acids. The germline V and J ends were trimmed by 0 bases and 3 bases, with 2 bases remaining between them. The DNA for the CDR3 is TGTGCCAGCTCACCACCGTACACCGGGGAGCTGTTTTTT. It encodes CASSPPYTGELFF.

The table lists this clonotype with a few counts. The chain employs TRBV29-1 and TRBJ1-3, with TRBD1 matching over 9 bases. The CDR3 is 14 amino acids. The J segment lost 0 bases and the V segment lost 8 bases, leaving 5 bases of the junction unmatched. CDR1 is SQVTM, CDR2 ANQGSEA, per germline. The chain's CDR3 is CSIADRGSGNTIYF. CDR3 coding DNA: TGCAGCATCGCGGACAGGGGCTCTGGAAACACCATATATTTT. The full variable domain, with the rest looked up from reference TRBV29-1 and TRBJ1-3, is SAVISQKPSRDICQRGTSLTIQCQVDSQVTMMFWYRQQPGQSLTLIATANQGSEATYESGFVIDKFPISRPNLTFSTLTVSNMSPEDSSIYLCSIADRGSGNTIYFGEGSWLTVV.

The rearrangement joins TRBV6-5 to TRBJ1-6, with D perhaps matching TRBD1 (5 bases). Germline V lookup: CDR1 MNHEY, CDR2 SVGAGI. Trimming took off 3 bases at V and 9 bases at J, with 15 bases between the two ends. This CDR3 is 15 amino acids long. This CDR3 reads CASSYQVGGGSPLHF. CDR3 bases: TGTGCCAGCAGTTATCAGGTTGGTGGGGGTTCACCCCTCCACTTT.

This clonotype came up a few times. V gene TRBV12-3 or TRBV12-4 combines with J gene TRBJ1-3; D might be TRBD1 (5 bases). V shed 5 bases and J shed 1 base, with 15 bases lying between them. This CDR3 region has 16 residues. CDR3 sequence: CASSPPLGRSGNTIYF. CDR3 DNA sequence: TGTGCCAGCAGTCCACCACTGGGACGTTCTGGAAACACCATATATTTT.

The chain employs TRBV6-5 and TRBJ1-1; D uncertain. V shed 3 bases and J shed 4 bases, with 9 bases lying between them. CDR3 length equals 13 residues. Germline V CDR1 and CDR2: MNHEY, SVGAGI. CDR3 protein: CASSYRVSTEAFF. In nucleotides, the CDR3 is TGTGCCAGCAGTTATAGGGTGTCCACTGAAGCTTTCTTT.

The chain combines TRBV5-1 with TRBJ2-5; D is ambiguous. This CDR3 has 11 residues. V lost 0 bases and J lost 7, with 4 bases in between. Germline V gene data show CDR1 as SGHRS and CDR2 as YFSETQ. The CDR3 loop is CASSLVGTQYF. For the CDR3, the DNA is TGCGCCAGCAGCTTGGTCGGGACCCAGTACTTC.

This clonotype was seen a few times. The V call is TRBV6-6, the J call TRBJ1-1; unclear D gene. The germline V gene has CDR1 MNHNY and CDR2 SVGAGI (reference sequence). This CDR3 is 17 amino acids long. V was pared by 5 bases and J by 0 bases, with 19 bases between. CDR3 residues: CASSPQAEVYMNTEAFF. DNA of the CDR3: TGTGCCAGCAGTCCTCAAGCAGAGGTATACATGAACACTGAAGCTTTCTTT.

DNA for the CDR3: TGCGCCAGCAGCCCAGCAGACAGGGCAATCTCTGGAAACACCATATATTTT. Its protein is CASSPADRAISGNTIYF. V is TRBV4-1 and J is TRBJ1-3; 7 bases fit TRBD1. The CDR3 length is 17 residues. The V gene end was trimmed by 4 bases and the J gene end by 0 bases; junction bases not matched to a gene: 9. Per germline, CDR1 MGHRA and CDR2 YSYEKL.

This sequence joins TRBV28 and TRBJ1-1; D may be TRBD1 (5 bases). CDR3 length: 17 residues. V lost 1 base, J lost 1 base, and 16 bases lay in between. Germline CDR1 reads MDHEN; CDR2 reads SYDVKM. CDR3 sequence reads: CASSLLQERARNTEAFF. The CDR3 coding sequence is TGTGCCAGCAGTTTATTACAGGAGAGGGCACGGAACACTGAAGCTTTCTTT.

The rearrangement joins TRBV7-9 to TRBJ1-1, with TRBD1 as a possible D gene (5 bases). This CDR3 has 16 residues. The germline V gene has CDR1 SEHNR and CDR2 FQNEAQ (reference sequence). The V and J ends lost 1 base and 0 bases respectively, with 12 bases between them. CDR3 sequence: CASSLGGTVLNTEAFF. The CDR3, as DNA: TGTGCCAGCAGCTTAGGGGGGACGGTCCTGAACACTGAAGCTTTCTTT. The full variable domain, completed using reference TRBV7-9 and TRBJ1-1, is DTGVSQNPRHKITKRGQNVTFRCDPISEHNRLYWYRQTLGQGPEFLTYFQNEAQLEKSRLLSDRFSAERPKGSFSTLEIQRTEQGDSAMYLCASSLGGTVLNTEAFFGQGTRLTVV.

This clonotype was recorded a few times. The V call is TRBV12-3 or TRBV12-4, the J call TRBJ1-5; D is possibly TRBD1 (6 bases). With 3 bases removed from V and 1 base from J, the gap between germline ends came to 16 bases. The CDR3 covers 17 residues. The CDR3 sequence is CASSLGHSGWSNQPQHF. In DNA, the CDR3 is TGTGCCAGCAGTTTGGGACACAGTGGATGGAGCAATCAGCCCCAGCATTTT.

The chain is built from TRBV7-9 and TRBJ1-4; perhaps TRBD1 as D (5 bases). The CDR3 runs 15 residues. The germline V gene encodes CDR1 SEHNR and CDR2 FQNEAQ (reference sequence). V was trimmed by 4 bases and J by 4 bases, leaving 13 bases between them. The CDR3: CASSSPGTDNEKLFF. The CDR3 nucleotides read TGTGCCAGCAGCTCACCCGGGACGGATAATGAAAAACTGTTTTTT. The entire variable domain, with the rest obtained from reference TRBV7-9 and TRBJ1-4, is as follows: DTGVSQNPRHKITKRGQNVTFRCDPISEHNRLYWYRQTLGQGPEFLTYFQNEAQLEKSRLLSDRFSAERPKGSFSTLEIQRTEQGDSAMYLCASSSPGTDNEKLFFGSGTQLSVL.